Given below is one TCR beta chain in context. Its antigen is undetermined. CDR1 is MGHRA, CDR2 YSYEKL, per germline. V lost 1 base and J lost 2, with 16 bases in between. CDR3 size: 17 residues. In TCRdb, the RT-PCR reads were re-called with MiXCR into one record per CDR3 protein. The sample has around 250,000 distinct CDR3 sequences; 12% are singletons. This sample was taken from a study of response to subunit inactivated influenza vaccine. Whole-study results and caveats: Authors suggested that a seasonal influenza vaccination recruits few new T cells each time.

The sample consisted of non-naive T cells sorted from PBMCs, taken approximately 15 days before vaccination. The TCR originated in a man aged 45-65 years who received an inactivated influenza vaccine. V is TRBV4-1 and J is TRBJ2-3; D unresolved. Here the CDR3 DNA reads TGCGCCAGCAGCCAAGCCCCCAAGAGCAGGAACACAGATACGCAGTATTTT. Its protein product is CASSQAPKSRNTDTQYF.